Sequencing of this T cell receptor (beta chain) was carried out in a study of cytomegalovirus exposure and HLA in healthy donors. Trimming removed 1 base from V and 6 bases from J, with 10 bases in between. The CDR3 is made up of 14 amino acids. Germline V lookup: CDR1 SGHTA, CDR2 FQGNSA. The study ran its PCR with 60 Vbeta and 13 Jbeta primers. The assay was immunoSEQ multiplex PCR, and TCRdb's table has in-frame clones only and misses some. The data hold about 140,000 clones, with roughly 73% observed a single time. The sample consisted of PBMCs. This TCR was recovered from a woman aged 40 to 55 in good health and CMV-seronegative. The chain uses TRBV7-2 and TRBJ1-3; D unclear. In nucleotides, the CDR3 is TGTGCCAGCAGCTTAGGTGGCAGTTTAAACACCATATATTTT. This codes for CASSLGGSLNTIYF.